The T cell receptor (beta chain) described here comes from a study of cytomegalovirus exposure and HLA in healthy donors. This clone occurred a few times. Among the donors, all were healthy bone marrow donors. There are 17 residues in the CDR3. Germline CDR1 and CDR2: SEHNR and FQNEAQ (reference sequence). The J segment lost 6 bases and the V segment lost 6 bases, leaving 14 bases of the junction unmatched. PCR was performed using 60 Vbeta and 13 Jbeta primers. The table came from immunoSEQ multiplex PCR; TCRdb's copy has only in-frame clones and leaves some out. The table includes about 170,000 clones, roughly 80% detected once.

Material: PBMCs. The chain couples TRBV7-9 to TRBJ2-2; 9 bases fit TRBD1. The source of this sequence is a male donor in good health and CMV-seronegative. The CDR3 sequence is CASRPGQGMIRPGELFF. As DNA, the CDR3 is TGTGCCAGCAGACCAGGACAGGGGATGATCCGACCCGGGGAGCTGTTTTTT.